This T cell receptor (beta chain) was retrieved from a study of OX40 agonist ivuxolimab in advanced cancers. Study-wide background: Subjects had a mean age of about 65 years, with a range of about 23 to 79; roughly 80% were male.

Profiling relied on immunoSEQ multiplex PCR, and the TCRdb table lists in-frame clones only, not all of them. The table lists around 48,000 clones, 83% of them singletons. Study-wide points: Doses of 0.1 to 3.0 mg/kg were accompanied by clonal expansion of CD4+ and CD8+ blood T cells by week 6. The antigens recognized by the expanded peripheral T cells, that is their antigen specificity, were not determined.

This CDR3 is built from 16 residues. V was trimmed by 1 base and J by 2 bases, leaving 11 bases between them. CDR1 and CDR2 from the germline V gene are LGHNA and YSLEER. As concerns this clone: What it binds is not known.

This receptor was obtained from an adult with an advanced solid tumor such as melanoma, head and neck, liver or kidney cancer. The rearrangement joins TRBV4-3 to TRBJ1-4; tentatively, D is TRBD1 (6 bases). The starting material was CD4+ or CD8+ T cells sorted from blood, obtained in a trial of the OX40 agonist ivuxolimab. Here the CDR3 DNA reads TGCGCCAGCAGCCAAGTCAACAGGGCTACTAATGAAAAACTGTTTTTT. Its protein product is CASSQVNRATNEKLFF.